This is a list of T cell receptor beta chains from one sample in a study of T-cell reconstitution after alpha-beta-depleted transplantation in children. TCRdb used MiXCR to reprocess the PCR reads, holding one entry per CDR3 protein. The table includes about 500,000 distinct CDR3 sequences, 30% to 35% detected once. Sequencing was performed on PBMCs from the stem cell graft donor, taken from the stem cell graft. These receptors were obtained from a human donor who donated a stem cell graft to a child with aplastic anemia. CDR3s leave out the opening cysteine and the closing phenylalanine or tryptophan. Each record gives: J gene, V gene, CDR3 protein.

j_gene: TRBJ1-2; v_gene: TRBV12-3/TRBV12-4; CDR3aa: ATRRRDGYT
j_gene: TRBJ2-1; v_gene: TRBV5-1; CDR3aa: ASSLDALGSYNEQF
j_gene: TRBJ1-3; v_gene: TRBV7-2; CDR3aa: ASSLSWQARSGNTIY
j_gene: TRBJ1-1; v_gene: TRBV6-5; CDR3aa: ASSTGKANTEAF
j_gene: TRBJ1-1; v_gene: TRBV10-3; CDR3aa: AISGLAGGNTEAF
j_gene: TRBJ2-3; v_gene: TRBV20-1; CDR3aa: SARGLAGAGGADTQY
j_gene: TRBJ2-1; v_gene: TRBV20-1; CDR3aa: SASSGQGNNEQF
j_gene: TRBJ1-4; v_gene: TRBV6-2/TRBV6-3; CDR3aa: ASSGHVTGEKLF
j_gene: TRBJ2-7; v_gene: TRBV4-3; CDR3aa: ASSQDAGTGSGEQY
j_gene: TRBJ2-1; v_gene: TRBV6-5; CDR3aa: ASSRRLAGPNEQF
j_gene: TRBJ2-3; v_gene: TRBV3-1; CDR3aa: ASSQTSGSSDTQY
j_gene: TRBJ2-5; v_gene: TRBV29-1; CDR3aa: SVRRDRGGETQY
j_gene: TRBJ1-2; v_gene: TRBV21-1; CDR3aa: ASSTRDGEGYYGYT
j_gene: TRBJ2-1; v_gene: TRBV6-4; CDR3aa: ASSDRAYNEQF
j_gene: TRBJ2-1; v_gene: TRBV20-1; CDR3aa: SARTSGRNEQF
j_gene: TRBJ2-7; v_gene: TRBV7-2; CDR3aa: ASSLGLAVSYEQY
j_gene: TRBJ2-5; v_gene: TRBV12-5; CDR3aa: ASAGQPQETQY
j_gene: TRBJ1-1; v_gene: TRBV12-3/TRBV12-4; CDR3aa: ASSLEPPRVAF
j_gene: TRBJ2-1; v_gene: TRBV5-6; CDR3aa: ASSPGLAGGRQF
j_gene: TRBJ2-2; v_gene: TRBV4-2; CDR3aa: ASSQDLVTRGWGTGELF